This T cell receptor (beta chain) was recorded in a study of cytomegalovirus exposure and HLA in healthy donors. The study's findings and limits: Upon later analysis, TCR association rates were observed to vary by HLA locus, being highest for DRB1 and lowest for HLA-C. The investigators catalogued 150 or so TCR beta chains as cytomegalovirus-associated.

V was shortened by 2 bases and J by 3 bases, with 11 bases between the two germline ends. Germline V gives CDR1 MNHEY, CDR2 SMNVEV (reference sequence). CDR3 length: 14 amino acids. This clone came up a few times. As yet, its antigen is unknown. The PCR ran on 60 Vbeta and 13 Jbeta primers. Using immunoSEQ multiplex PCR, the repertoire was profiled, and TCRdb retains in-frame clones only, with some absent. The profile covers 200,000 to 250,000 clones, with under 80% appearing a single time and 1.8% taken by the ten largest. This chain uses TRBV27 with TRBJ2-7, with D possibly being TRBD1 (5 bases). The receptor's source is a woman aged 25 to 39 in good health and CMV-seronegative. The sample taken for sequencing was PBMCs. The CDR3 loop reads CASSLQGNLYEQYF. CDR3 in DNA: TGTGCCAGCAGTTTACAGGGTAACCTCTACGAGCAGTACTTC.